The sequence of this TCR beta chain was determined in a study of cytomegalovirus exposure and HLA in healthy donors. Study-level points and caveats: The number of N-insertions in an Asian-associated ancestry cluster was reportedly below the approximately 680-donor mean in a later analysis.

Primers: 60 Vbeta forward and 13 Jbeta reverse. The table came from immunoSEQ multiplex PCR; TCRdb's copy has only in-frame clones and leaves some out. The table lists some 98,000 clones, less than 10% of them singletons. Worth noting for this clone: As yet, its antigen is unknown. Other DNA sequences of this sample code for an identical CDR3.

The material sequenced was PBMCs. The source is a man in his fifties or sixties in good health and CMV-seropositive.

In DNA form, the CDR3 reads TGTGCCAGCAGCCTCCGGGGGGAGCAGTACTTC. The encoded protein is CASSLRGEQYF. The chain uses TRBV5-6 and TRBJ2-7; tentative D call: TRBD2 (6 bases). The CDR3 length is 11 residues. CDR1 and CDR2 from the germline V gene are SGHDT and YYEEEE. The V and J ends lost 4 bases and 7 bases respectively, with 9 bases between them.